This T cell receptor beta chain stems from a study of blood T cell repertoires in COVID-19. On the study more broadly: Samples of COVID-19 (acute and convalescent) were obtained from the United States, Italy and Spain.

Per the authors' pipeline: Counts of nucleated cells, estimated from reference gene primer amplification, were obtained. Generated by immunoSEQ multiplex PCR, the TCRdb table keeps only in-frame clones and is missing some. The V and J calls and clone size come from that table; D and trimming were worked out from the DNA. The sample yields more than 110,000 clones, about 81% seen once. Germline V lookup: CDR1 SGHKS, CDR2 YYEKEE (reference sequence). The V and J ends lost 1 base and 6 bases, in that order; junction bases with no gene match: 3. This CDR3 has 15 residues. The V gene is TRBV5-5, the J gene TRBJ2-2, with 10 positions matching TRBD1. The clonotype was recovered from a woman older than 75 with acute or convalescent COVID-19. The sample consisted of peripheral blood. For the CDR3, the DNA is TGTGCCAGCAGCTTGCGGGACAGGGGCGCCGGGGAGCTGTTTTTT. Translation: CASSLRDRGAGELFF. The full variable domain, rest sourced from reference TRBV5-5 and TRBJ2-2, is DAGVTQSPTHLIKTRGQQVTLRCSPISGHKSVSWYQQVLGQGPQFIFQYYEKEERGRGNFPDRFSARQFPNYSSELNVNALLLGDSALYLCASSLRDRGAGELFFGEGSRLTVL.